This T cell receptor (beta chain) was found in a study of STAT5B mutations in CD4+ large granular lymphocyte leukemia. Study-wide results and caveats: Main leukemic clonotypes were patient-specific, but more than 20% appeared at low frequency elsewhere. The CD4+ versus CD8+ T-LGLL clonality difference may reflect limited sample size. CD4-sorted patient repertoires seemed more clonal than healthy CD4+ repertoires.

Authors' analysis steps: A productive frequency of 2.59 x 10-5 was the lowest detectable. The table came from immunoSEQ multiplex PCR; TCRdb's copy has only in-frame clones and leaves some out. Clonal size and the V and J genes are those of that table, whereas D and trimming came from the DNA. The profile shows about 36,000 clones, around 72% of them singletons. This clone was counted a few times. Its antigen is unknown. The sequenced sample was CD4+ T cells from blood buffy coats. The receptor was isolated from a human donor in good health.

The CDR3 sequence: CATRGTGTYNEQFF. The CDR3 coding sequence is TGTGCCACCAGGGGGACAGGAACCTACAATGAGCAGTTCTTC. The rearrangement uses TRBV15 and TRBJ2-1; 8 bases align to TRBD1. From germline, CDR1 is LNHNV and CDR2 YYDKDF (reference sequence). The V gene end was trimmed by 6 bases and the J gene end by 2 bases; junction bases not matched to a gene: 3. This CDR3 has 14 residues.